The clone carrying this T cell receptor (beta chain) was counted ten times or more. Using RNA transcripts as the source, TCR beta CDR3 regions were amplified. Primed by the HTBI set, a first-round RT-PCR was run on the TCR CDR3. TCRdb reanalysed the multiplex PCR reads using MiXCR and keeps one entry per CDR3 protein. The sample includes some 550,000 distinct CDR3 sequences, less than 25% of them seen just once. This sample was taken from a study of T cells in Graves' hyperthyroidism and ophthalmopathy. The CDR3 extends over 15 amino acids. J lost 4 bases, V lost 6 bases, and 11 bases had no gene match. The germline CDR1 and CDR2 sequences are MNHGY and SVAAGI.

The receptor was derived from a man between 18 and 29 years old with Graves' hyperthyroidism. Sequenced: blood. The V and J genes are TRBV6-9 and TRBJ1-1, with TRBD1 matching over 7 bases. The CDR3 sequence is CASRADRAGSTEAFF. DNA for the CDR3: TGTGCCAGCAGGGCCGACAGGGCGGGATCCACTGAAGCTTTCTTT.